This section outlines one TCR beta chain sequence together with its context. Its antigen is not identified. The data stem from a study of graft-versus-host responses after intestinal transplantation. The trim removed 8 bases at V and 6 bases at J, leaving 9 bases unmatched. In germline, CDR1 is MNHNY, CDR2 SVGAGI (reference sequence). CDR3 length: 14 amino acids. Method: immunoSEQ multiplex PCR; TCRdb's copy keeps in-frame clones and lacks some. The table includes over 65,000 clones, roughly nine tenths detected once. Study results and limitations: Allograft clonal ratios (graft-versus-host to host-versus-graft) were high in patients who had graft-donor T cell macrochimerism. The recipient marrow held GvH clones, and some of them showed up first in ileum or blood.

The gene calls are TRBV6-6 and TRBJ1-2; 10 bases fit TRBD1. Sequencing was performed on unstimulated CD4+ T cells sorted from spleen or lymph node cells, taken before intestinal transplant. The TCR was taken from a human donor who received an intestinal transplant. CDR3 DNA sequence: TGTGCCAGCTGGACGGTGGGGACAGGGGATGGCTACACCTTC. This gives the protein CASWTVGTGDGYTF.